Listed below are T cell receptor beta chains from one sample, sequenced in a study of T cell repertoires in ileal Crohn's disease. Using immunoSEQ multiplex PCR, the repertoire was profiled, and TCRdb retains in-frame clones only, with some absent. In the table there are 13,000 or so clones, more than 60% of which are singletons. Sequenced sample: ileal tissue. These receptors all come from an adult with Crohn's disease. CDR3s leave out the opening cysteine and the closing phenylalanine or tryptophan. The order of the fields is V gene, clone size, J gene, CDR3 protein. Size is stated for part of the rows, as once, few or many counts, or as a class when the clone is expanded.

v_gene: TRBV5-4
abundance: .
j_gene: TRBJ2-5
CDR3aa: ASSLGPSGVLETQY

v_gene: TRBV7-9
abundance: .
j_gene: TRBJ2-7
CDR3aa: ASSRTTDRCSYEQY

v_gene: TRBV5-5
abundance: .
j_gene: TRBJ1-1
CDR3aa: ASSRDRAFMNTEAF

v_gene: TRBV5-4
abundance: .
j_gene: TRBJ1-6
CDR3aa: ASSLEQGVGPLH

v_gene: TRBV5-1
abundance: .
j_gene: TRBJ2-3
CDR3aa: ASSAGPTDTQY

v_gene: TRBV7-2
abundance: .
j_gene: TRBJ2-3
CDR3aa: ASRPTGDRDTQY

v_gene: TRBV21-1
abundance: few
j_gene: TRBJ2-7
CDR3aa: ASSLLGDEQY

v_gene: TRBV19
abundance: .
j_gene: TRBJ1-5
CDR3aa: ASSPGEGKGGSNQPQH

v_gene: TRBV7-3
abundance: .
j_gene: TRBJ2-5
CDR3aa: ASSRGNGQETQY

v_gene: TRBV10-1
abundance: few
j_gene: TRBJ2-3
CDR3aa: ASSGGQGINTDTQY

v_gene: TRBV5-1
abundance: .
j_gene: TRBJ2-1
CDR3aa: ASRDTERNEQF

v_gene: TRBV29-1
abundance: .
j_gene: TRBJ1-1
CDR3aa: SVERGYDTEAF

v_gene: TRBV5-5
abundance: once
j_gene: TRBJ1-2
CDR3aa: ASSLETVANYGYT

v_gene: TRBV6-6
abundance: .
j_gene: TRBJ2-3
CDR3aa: ASSYLAGGTDTQY

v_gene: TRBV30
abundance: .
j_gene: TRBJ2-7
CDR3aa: AWSPRLATEQY

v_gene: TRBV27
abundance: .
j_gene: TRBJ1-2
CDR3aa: ASSPSRGSNYGYT

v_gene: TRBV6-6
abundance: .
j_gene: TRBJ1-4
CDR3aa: ASSFWTGNEKLF

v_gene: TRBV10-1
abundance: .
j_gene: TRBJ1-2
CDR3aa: ASSEVGHPGGYT

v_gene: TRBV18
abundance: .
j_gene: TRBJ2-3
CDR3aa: ASSPPIAVDTQY

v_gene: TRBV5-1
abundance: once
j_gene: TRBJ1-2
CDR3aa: ASSLTDRPNHGYT

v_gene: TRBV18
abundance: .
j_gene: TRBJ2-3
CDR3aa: ASSILEDISDTQY

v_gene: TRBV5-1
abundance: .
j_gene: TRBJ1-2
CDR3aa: ASSITSNYGYT

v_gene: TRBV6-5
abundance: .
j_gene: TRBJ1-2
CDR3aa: ASSWTGTNYGYT

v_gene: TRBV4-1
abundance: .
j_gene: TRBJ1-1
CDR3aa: ASSQAQVTEAF

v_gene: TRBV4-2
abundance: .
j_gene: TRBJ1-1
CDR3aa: ASSPLQGRTEAF

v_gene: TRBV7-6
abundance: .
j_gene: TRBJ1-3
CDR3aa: ASSLARDRPGNTIY

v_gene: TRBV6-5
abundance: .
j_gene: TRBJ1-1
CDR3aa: ASSYSGTGGPEAF

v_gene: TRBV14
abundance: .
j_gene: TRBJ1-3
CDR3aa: ASSKDRGNTIY

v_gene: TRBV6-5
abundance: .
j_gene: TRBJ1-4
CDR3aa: ASSYSAGRGEKLF

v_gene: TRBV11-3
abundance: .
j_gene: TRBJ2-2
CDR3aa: ASSLVGPYTGELF

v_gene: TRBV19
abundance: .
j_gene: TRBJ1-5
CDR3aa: AGGTRGANQPQH

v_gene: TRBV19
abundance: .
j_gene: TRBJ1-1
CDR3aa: ASSIDQGGESTEAF

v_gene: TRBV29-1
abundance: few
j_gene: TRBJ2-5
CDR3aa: SVAWGRETQY

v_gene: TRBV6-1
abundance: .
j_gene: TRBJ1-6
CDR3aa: ASSEGAYSPLH

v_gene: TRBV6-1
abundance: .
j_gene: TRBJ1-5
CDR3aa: ASSKSRGDQPQH

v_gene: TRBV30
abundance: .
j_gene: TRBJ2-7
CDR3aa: AWSVPRAARPYEQY

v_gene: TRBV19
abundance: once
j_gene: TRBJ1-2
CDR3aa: ASRQAAGYT

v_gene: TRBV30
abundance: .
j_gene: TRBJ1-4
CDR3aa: AWSRTGSRGGHEKLF

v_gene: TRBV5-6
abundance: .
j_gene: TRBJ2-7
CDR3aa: ASSRLDFAAQY

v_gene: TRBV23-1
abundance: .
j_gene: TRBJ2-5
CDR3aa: ASSRSGGYQETQY

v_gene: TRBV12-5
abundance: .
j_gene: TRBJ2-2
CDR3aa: ASGRDSGELF

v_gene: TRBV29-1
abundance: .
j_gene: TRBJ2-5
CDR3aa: SLWLGTAETQY

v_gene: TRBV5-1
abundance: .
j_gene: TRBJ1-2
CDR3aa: ASKDTGVGYGYT

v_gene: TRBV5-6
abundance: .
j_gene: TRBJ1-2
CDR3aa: ASSVWGGSKTYGYT

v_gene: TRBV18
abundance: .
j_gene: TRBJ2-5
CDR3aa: ASSPRQDQETQY

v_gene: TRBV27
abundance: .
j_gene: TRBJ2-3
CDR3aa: ASSLAGGTDTQY

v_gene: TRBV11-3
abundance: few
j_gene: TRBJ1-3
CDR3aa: ASSSTGYSGNTIY

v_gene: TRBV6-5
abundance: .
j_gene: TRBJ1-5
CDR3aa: ASSPGLGNQPQH

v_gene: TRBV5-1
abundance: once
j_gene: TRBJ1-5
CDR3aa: ASSPGQAHSNQPQH